The present entry profiles one T cell receptor (beta chain) with its context. The V and J ends lost 6 bases and 1 base, in that order; junction bases with no gene match: 9. This CDR3 contains 16 residues. Germline V gene sequence: CDR1 PRHDT, CDR2 FYEKMQ (reference sequence). This specimen belongs to a study of blood T cell repertoires in COVID-19. Across the whole study: Researchers got acute and convalescent COVID-19 samples from the United States, Italy and Spain. Nucleic acid was either cDNA or gDNA, and it came from T cells, B-cell-depleted T cells, or PBMCs.

Per the original methods: Using reference gene primer amplification, nucleated cell counts were estimated. Sequenced by immunoSEQ multiplex PCR; TCRdb stores in-frame clones only, minus some. V and J calls plus clone size are reproduced from that table; the DNA served to infer D and trimming. Altogether fewer than 200,000 clones are present, about 88% being singletons, with the ten largest covering 2.5% to 3%. V usage is TRBV13 and J usage is TRBJ1-1; TRBD1 agrees at 9 bases. The sample consisted of peripheral blood. The origin of this receptor is a man aged 35 to 55 with active or convalescent COVID-19. The CDR3 region has the DNA TGTGCCAGCAGTCGCGGGACAGGGCGTGCGAACACTGAAGCTTTCTTT. Amino acid sequence: CASSRGTGRANTEAFF.